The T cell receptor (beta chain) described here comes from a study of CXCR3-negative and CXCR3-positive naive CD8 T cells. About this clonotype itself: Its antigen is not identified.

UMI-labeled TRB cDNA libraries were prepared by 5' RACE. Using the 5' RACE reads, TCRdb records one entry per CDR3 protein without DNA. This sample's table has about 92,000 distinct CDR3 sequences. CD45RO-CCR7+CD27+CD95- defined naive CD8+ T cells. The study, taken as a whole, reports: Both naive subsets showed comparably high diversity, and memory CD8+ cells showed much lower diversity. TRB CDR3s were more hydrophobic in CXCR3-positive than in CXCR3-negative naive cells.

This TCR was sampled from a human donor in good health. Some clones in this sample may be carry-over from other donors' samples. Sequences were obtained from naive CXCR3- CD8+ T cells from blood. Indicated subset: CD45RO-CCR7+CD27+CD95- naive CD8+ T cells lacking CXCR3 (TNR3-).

This chain's CDR3 is CASSFREGPGDTQYF. The V and J genes are TRBV7-7 and TRBJ2-3; with no DNA, the TCRdb D assignment of TRBD2 cannot be verified. CDR3 length equals 15 residues. Germline loops: CDR1 SSHAT, CDR2 FNYEAQ (reference sequence).